Below, one T cell receptor beta chain is given with its context. Its antigen is currently unknown. The source of the sample is a study of CD8 T cells in ankylosing spondylitis. Notes on the study in general: Disease-linked clones bore a CD8+ phenotype, appearing relatively rarely in peripheral blood. Ankylosing spondylitis blood appeared to carry a characteristic TCR beta motif of several highly homologous variants.

There are 13 residues in the CDR3. Germline CDR1 reads SGHKS; CDR2 reads YYEKEE (reference sequence). The germline V and J ends were trimmed by 3 bases and 0 bases, with 6 bases remaining between them. Each TCR beta library was made by quantitative 5'-RACE that incorporated molecular barcodes. TCRdb re-called the 5' RACE reads through MiXCR, storing one row per CDR3 protein. This sample has just over 300,000 distinct CDR3 sequences, with under 25% found just once. This TCR derives from a female donor with ankylosing spondylitis or in good health (not recorded which). What was sequenced was blood, either unsorted or a sorted T cell fraction (not recorded which). The chain employs TRBV5-5 and TRBJ1-2; D is ambiguous. The CDR3 reads CASSSTANYGYTF. CDR3 in DNA: TGTGCCAGCAGCTCCACAGCTAACTATGGCTACACCTTC.